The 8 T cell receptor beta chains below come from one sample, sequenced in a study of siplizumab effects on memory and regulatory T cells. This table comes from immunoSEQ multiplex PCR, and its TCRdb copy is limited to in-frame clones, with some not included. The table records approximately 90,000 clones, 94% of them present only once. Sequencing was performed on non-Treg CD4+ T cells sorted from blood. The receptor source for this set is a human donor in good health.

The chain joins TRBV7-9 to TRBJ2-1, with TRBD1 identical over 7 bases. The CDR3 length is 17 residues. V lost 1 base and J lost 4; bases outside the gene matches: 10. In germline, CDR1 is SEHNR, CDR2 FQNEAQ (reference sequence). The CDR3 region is CASSLGLGTAAYNEQFF. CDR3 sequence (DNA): TGTGCCAGCAGCTTAGGTTTAGGGACAGCCGCTTACAATGAGCAGTTCTTC. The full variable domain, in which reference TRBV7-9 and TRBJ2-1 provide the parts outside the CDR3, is DTGVSQNPRHKITKRGQNVTFRCDPISEHNRLYWYRQTLGQGPEFLTYFQNEAQLEKSRLLSDRFSAERPKGSFSTLEIQRTEQGDSAMYLCASSLGLGTAAYNEQFFGPGTRLTVL.

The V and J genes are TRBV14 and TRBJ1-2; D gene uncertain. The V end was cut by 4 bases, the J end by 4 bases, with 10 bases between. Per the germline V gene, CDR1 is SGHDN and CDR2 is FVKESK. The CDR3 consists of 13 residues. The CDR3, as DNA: TGTGCCAGCAGCCCTAGTGTTGGCTATGGCTACACCTTC. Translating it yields CASSPSVGYGYTF.

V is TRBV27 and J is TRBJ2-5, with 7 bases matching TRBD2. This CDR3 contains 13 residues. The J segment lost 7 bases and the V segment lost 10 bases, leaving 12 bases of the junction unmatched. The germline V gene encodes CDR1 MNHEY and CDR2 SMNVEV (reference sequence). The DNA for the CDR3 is TGTGCCACCTCAAGCGGGACCGGTGGGACCCAGTACTTC. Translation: CATSSGTGGTQYF.

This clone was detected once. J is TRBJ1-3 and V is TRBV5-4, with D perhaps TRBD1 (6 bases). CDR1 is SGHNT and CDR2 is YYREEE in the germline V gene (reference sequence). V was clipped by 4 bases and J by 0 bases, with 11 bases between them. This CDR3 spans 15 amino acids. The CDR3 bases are TGTGCCAGCAGCGAGGACAGTTTCTCTGGAAACACCATATATTTT. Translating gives CASSEDSFSGNTIYF. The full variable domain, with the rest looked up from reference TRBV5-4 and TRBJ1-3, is ETGVTQSPTHLIKTRGQQVTLRCSSQSGHNTVSWYQQALGQGPQFIFQYYREEENGRGNFPPRFSGLQFPNYSSELNVNALELDDSALYLCASSEDSFSGNTIYFGEGSWLTVV.

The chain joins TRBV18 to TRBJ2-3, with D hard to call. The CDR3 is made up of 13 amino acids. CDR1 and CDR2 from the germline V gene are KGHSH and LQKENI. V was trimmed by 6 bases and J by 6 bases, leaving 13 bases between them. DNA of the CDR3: TGTGCCAGCTCTGTAAGTTCATCGGATACGCAGTATTTT. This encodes CASSVSSSDTQYF. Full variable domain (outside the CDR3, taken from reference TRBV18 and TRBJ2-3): NAGVMQNPRHLVRRRGQEARLRCSPMKGHSHVYWYRQLPEEGLKFMVYLQKENIIDESGMPKERFSAEFPKEGPSILRIQQVVRGDSAAYFCASSVSSSDTQYFGPGTRLTVL.

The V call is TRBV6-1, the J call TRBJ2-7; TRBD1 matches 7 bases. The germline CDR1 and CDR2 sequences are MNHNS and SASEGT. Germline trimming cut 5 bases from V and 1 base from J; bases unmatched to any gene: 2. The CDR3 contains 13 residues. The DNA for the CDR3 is TGTGCCAGCAGTAACAGGGGTTCCTACGAGCAGTACTTC. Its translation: CASSNRGSYEQYF.

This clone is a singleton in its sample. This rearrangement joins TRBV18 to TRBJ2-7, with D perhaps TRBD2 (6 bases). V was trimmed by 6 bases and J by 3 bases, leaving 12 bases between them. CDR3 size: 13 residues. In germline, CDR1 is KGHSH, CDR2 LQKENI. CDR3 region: CASSPGTYYEQYF. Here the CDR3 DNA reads TGTGCCAGCTCTCCTGGGACTTACTACGAGCAGTACTTC.

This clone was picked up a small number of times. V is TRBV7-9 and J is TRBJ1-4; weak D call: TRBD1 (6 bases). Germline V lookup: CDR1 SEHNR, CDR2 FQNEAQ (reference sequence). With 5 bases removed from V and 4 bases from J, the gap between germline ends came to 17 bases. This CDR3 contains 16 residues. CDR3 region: CASSHSDSRLNEKLFF. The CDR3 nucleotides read TGTGCCAGCAGCCACTCGGACAGTCGGCTTAATGAAAAACTGTTTTTT.